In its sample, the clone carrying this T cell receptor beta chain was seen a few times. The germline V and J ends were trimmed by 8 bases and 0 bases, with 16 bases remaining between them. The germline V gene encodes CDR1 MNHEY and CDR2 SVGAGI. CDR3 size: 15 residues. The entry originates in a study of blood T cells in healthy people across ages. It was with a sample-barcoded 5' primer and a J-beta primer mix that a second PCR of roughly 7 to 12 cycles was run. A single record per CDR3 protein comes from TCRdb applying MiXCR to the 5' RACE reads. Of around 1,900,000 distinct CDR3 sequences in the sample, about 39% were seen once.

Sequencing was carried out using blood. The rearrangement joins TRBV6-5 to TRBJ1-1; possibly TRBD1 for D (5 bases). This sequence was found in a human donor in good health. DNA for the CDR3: TGTGCCAGCTTCGGACAAGTGGGCATGAACACTGAAGCTTTCTTT. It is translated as CASFGQVGMNTEAFF.